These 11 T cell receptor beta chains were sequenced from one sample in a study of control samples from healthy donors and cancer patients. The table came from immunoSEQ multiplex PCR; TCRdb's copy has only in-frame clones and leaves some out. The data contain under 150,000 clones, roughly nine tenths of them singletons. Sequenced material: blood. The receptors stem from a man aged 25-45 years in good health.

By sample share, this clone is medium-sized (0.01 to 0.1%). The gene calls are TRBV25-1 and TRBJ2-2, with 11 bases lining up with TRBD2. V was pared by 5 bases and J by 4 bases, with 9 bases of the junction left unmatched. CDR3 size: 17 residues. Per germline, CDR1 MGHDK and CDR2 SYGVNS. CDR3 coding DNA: TGTGCCAGCAGTCCCATCCCTAGCGGGGGGCTCACCGGGGAGCTGTTTTTT. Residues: CASSPIPSGGLTGELFF.

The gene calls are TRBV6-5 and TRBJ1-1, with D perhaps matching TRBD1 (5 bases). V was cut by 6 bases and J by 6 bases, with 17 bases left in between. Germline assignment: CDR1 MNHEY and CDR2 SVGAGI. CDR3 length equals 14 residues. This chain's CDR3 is CASRFTPGPSEAFF. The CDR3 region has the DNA TGTGCCAGCAGGTTCACACCGGGGCCCTCTGAAGCTTTCTTT.

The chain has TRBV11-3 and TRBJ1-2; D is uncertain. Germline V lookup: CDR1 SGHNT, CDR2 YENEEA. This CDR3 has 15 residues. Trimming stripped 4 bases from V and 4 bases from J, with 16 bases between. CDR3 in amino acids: CASSSLRGSGYGYTF. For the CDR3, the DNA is TGTGCCAGCAGCTCTTTGAGAGGGAGCGGCTATGGCTACACCTTC.

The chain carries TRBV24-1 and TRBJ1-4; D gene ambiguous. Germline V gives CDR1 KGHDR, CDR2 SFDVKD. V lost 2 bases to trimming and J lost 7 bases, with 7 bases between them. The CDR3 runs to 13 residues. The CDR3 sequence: CATSDYMGEKLFF. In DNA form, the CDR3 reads TGTGCCACCAGTGATTACATGGGTGAAAAACTGTTTTTT.

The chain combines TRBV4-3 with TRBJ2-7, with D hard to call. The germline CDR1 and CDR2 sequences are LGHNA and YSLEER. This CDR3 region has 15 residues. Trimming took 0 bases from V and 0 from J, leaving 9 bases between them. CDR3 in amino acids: CASSQERQSSYEQYF. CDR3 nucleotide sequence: TGCGCCAGCAGCCAAGAGAGGCAAAGCTCCTACGAGCAGTACTTC.

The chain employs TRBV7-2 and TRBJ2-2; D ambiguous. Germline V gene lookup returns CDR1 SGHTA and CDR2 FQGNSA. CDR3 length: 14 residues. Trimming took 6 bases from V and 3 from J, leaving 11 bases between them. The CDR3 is CASRARRHTGELFF. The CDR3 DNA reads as TGTGCCAGCAGAGCCAGGCGACACACCGGGGAGCTGTTTTTT.

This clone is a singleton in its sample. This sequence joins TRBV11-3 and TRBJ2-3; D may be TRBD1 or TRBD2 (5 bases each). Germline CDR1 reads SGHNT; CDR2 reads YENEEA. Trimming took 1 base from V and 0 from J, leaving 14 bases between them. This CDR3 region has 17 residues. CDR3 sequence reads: CASSLARLGESTDTQYF. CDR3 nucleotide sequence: TGTGCCAGCAGCTTAGCCCGCCTGGGGGAAAGCACAGATACGCAGTATTTT.

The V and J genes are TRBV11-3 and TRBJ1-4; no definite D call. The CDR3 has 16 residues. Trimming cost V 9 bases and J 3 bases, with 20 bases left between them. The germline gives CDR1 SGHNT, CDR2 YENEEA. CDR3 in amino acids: CARKDLLHQANEKLFF. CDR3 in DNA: TGTGCCAGGAAGGACCTCCTCCATCAGGCTAATGAAAAACTGTTTTTT.

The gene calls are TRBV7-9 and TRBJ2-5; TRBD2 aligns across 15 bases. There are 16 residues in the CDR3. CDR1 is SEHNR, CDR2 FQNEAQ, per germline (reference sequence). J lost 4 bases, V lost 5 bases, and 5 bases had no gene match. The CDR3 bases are TGTGCCAGCAGCCCGGGACTAGCGGGAGGTGGAGAGACCCAGTACTTC. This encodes CASSPGLAGGGETQYF.

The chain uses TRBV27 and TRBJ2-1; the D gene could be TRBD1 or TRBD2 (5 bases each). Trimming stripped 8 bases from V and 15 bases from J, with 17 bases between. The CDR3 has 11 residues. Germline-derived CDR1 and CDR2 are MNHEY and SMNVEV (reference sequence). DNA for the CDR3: TGTGCCAGCTCGCAAGGGGACGTTCGGTTCTTC. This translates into CASSQGDVRFF.

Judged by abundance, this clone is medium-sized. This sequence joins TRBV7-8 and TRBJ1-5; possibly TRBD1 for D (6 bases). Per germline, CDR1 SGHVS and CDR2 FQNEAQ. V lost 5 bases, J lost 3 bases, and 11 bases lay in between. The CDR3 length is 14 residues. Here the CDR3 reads CASSIGQNNQPQHF. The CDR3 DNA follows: TGTGCCAGCAGCATAGGACAGAACAATCAGCCCCAGCATTTT.